The rows below give T cell receptor beta chains drawn from one sample of a study of blood T cell repertoires in COVID-19. Using immunoSEQ multiplex PCR, the repertoire was profiled, and TCRdb retains in-frame clones only, with some absent. The sample shows roughly 81,000 clones, 80% to 90% of them seen only once. Sequencing was done on a sample of peripheral blood. These receptors all stem from a man older than 75 with active or convalescent COVID-19. Both conserved end residues are part of each CDR3. Fields, in order: clone size, V gene, D gene, J gene, CDR3 DNA, CDR3 protein. The D gene is left open where the match is weak. Where a row states a size, it is once, few, many or the class of an expanded clone; other rows omit it.

NA	TRBV28	NA	TRBJ2-2	TGTGCCAGCTGGATCCGCGGACTTCCGAACACCGGGGAGCTGTTTTTT	CASWIRGLPNTGELFF
NA	TRBV30	NA	TRBJ2-7	TGTGCCTGGAGTGTAAGGAGTGAGCAGTACTTC	CAWSVRSEQYF
NA	TRBV20-1	TRBD1	TRBJ2-7	TGCAGTGCTAGTGGGGACAGGGTGTTTGAGGAGCAGTACTTC	CSASGDRVFEEQYF
NA	TRBV29-1	NA	TRBJ1-1	TGCAGCGGTAAGACAGTCTACAACACTGAAGCTTTCTTT	CSGKTVYNTEAFF
NA	TRBV3-1/TRBV3-2	NA	TRBJ1-2	TGTGCCAGCAGCCAAGACTTCGGCTACACCTTC	CASSQDFGYTF
NA	TRBV18	TRBD1	TRBJ1-6	TGTGCCAGCTTGGACAGGGCCGATAATTCACCCCTCCACTTT	CASLDRADNSPLHF
once	TRBV6-5	NA	TRBJ2-7	TGTGCCAGCAGTTATGGAGTCGGTTTCTACGAGCAGTACTTC	CASSYGVGFYEQYF
NA	TRBV14	NA	TRBJ1-5	TGTGCCAGCAGCCAATCAGGGGATCAGCCCCAGCATTTT	CASSQSGDQPQHF
NA	TRBV6-5	NA	TRBJ2-2	TGTGCCAGCAGTTACGGTTCGGGGGTTACCGGGGAGCTGTTTTTT	CASSYGSGVTGELFF
NA	TRBV7-9	NA	TRBJ1-3	TGTGCCAGCAGCGCGAACTTATTCTCTGGAAACACCATATATTTT	CASSANLFSGNTIYF
NA	TRBV28	TRBD1	TRBJ1-6	TGTGCCAGCAGTTCCCCGGGACAGGCTACGGGACCCCTCCACTTT	CASSSPGQATGPLHF
NA	TRBV28	NA	TRBJ2-3	TGTGCCAGCAGTTTCGCGGCCTTGGGAGGGCAGTATTTT	CASSFAALGGQYF
NA	TRBV6-6	TRBD2	TRBJ2-1	TGTGCCAGCAGTCTTCTTACTAGCGCAAGGGGTAGTGACAATGAGCAGTTCTTC	CASSLLTSARGSDNEQFF
once	TRBV6-5	TRBD1	TRBJ1-1	TGTGCCAGCACCCCCGACAGGGCCTTTCCAGCTTTCTTT	CASTPDRAFPAFF
NA	TRBV6-5	TRBD1	TRBJ1-6	TGTGCCAGCAGGGGACAGAATAATTCACCCCTCCACTTT	CASRGQNNSPLHF
NA	TRBV19	TRBD2	TRBJ2-3	TGTGCCAGTAGGCTAACTAGCGGGTCGACAGATACGCAGTATTTT	CASRLTSGSTDTQYF
NA	TRBV10-2	NA	TRBJ1-4	TGCGCCAGCAGTGCCGGGGAGTGGTTTGCTAATGAAAAACTGTTTTTT	CASSAGEWFANEKLFF
NA	TRBV7-2	NA	TRBJ2-1	TGTGCCAGCAGCCCTCCAGGGTACAATGAGCAGTTCTTC	CASSPPGYNEQFF
NA	TRBV5-1	NA	TRBJ2-7	TGCGCCAGCAGCCCTTCCCCAGGTACCTACGAGCAGTACTTC	CASSPSPGTYEQYF
NA	TRBV4-2	NA	TRBJ2-1	TGTGCCAGCAGCCAGGTTACTCCCCTGTCCTACAATGAGCAGTTCTTC	CASSQVTPLSYNEQFF
NA	TRBV4-3	NA	TRBJ1-1	TGCGCCAGCAGCCCTAACCCTAGACAGGACACTGAAGCTTTCTTT	CASSPNPRQDTEAFF
NA	TRBV5-6	NA	TRBJ2-7	TGTGCCAGCAGCTTGGACCTACCGATCGACGAGCAGTACTTC	CASSLDLPIDEQYF
NA	TRBV7-2	NA	TRBJ1-2	TGTGCCAGCAGCCCGGTGGGGGCCGATGGCTACACCTTC	CASSPVGADGYTF
NA	TRBV7-2	NA	TRBJ1-1	TGTGCCAGCAGCTTGGGCAGGGTAACTGAAGCTTTCTTT	CASSLGRVTEAFF
NA	TRBV28	TRBD2	TRBJ2-2	TGTGCCAGCAGAGTTGTAGCGGGAGACACCGGGGAGCTGTTTTTT	CASRVVAGDTGELFF
few	TRBV10-3	TRBD1	TRBJ1-1	TGTGCCATCAGGGCCGGGACAGTGAACACTGAAGCTTTCTTT	CAIRAGTVNTEAFF
few	TRBV28	TRBD1	TRBJ1-3	TGTGCCAGCAGTTCGACGTCCGCGCAGGGGGCGGTTGGAAACACCATATATTTT	CASSSTSAQGAVGNTIYF
NA	TRBV7-7	TRBD1	TRBJ1-4	TGTGCCAGCAGCTTAGGTTCAGGGGGGTCGGACGAAAAACTGTTTTTT	CASSLGSGGSDEKLFF
NA	TRBV5-4	TRBD1	TRBJ1-2	TGTGCCAGCAGCTTGGCTGGACAGGGGGGGATCTATGGCTACACCTTC	CASSLAGQGGIYGYTF
few	TRBV28	TRBD1	TRBJ1-1	TGTGCCAGCACCAAGATCAGGACAGGCAACACTGAAGCTTTCTTT	CASTKIRTGNTEAFF
NA	TRBV13	NA	TRBJ2-5	TGTGCCAGCTGCTTTGCGGGTCAAGAGACCCTGTACTTC	CASCFAGQETLYF
once	TRBV7-2	NA	TRBJ2-1	TGTGCCAGCAGCTTAGCGATGGAGGGGAACAATGAGCAGTTCTTC	CASSLAMEGNNEQFF
NA	TRBV7-8	TRBD2	TRBJ2-5	TGTGCCAGCAGCTTAAGACCCCGGGGCGTAGCGGGAGGTGGGGAGACCCAGTACTTC	CASSLRPRGVAGGGETQYF
NA	TRBV2	TRBD1	TRBJ2-2	TGTGCCAGCAGAGGGACAGCCACCGGGGAGCTGTTTTTT	CASRGTATGELFF
NA	TRBV6-4	TRBD1	TRBJ2-5	TGTGCCAGCTTGCCGGGGACAGGGGTTGAAGAGACCCAGTACTTC	CASLPGTGVEETQYF
NA	TRBV19	TRBD2	TRBJ2-3	TGTGCCAGTAGTCCCTGGACTAGCGGGAGTAGGGATACGCAGTATTTT	CASSPWTSGSRDTQYF
NA	TRBV9	TRBD2	TRBJ2-1	TGTGCCAGCAGCTCGAAACTAGCGGGGGTTATCAATGAGCAGTTCTTC	CASSSKLAGVINEQFF
NA	TRBV7-2	TRBD1	TRBJ1-2	TGTGCCAGCGGGTCGGGACAGGGGGCATTTAACTATGGCTACACCTTC	CASGSGQGAFNYGYTF
NA	TRBV6-2/TRBV6-3	TRBD2	TRBJ2-1	TGTGCCAGCAGTTACCCGACTAGCGGGAGAGTCGGAAATGAGCAGTTCTTC	CASSYPTSGRVGNEQFF
NA	TRBV18	TRBD1	TRBJ1-2	TGTGCCAGCTCACCAGGGACAGGACAGAACACCTTC	CASSPGTGQNTF
NA	TRBV29-1	NA	TRBJ2-6	TGCAGCGTTGAGTCAGGGATCTCTGGGGCCAACGTCCTGACTTTC	CSVESGISGANVLTF
NA	TRBV29-1	NA	TRBJ1-4	TGCAGCGTTACAAGACCGGGAAAACTGTTTTTT	CSVTRPGKLFF
NA	TRBV6-5	NA	TRBJ1-2	TGTGCCAGCAGTTACTCACTAGGGATCCTTGGCTACACCTTC	CASSYSLGILGYTF
NA	TRBV6-1	NA	TRBJ1-1	TGTGCCAGCAGTGACCTCGGACGGGAGAACACTGAAGCTTTCTTT	CASSDLGRENTEAFF
NA	TRBV18	NA	TRBJ1-1	TGTGCCAGCTCACCAGTCACAGCGAACACTGAAGCTTTCTTT	CASSPVTANTEAFF
few	TRBV6-1	NA	TRBJ1-4	TGTGCCAGCAGTGAAATGAGGGCCTCGACAGGAATCGAGGAAAAACTGTTTTTT	CASSEMRASTGIEEKLFF
NA	TRBV15	TRBD2	TRBJ2-7	TGTGCCACCAGCAGAGATACCCAGCGGGGGGCCTACGAGCAGTACTTC	CATSRDTQRGAYEQYF
NA	TRBV19	TRBD1	TRBJ1-4	TGTGCCAGTAGTCAACAGGGGGGCGAGGAAAAACTGTTTTTT	CASSQQGGEEKLFF
NA	TRBV9	TRBD1	TRBJ2-5	TGTGCCAGCAGCGTAGAAGGGACAGGGGGTTGGGAGACCCAGTACTTC	CASSVEGTGGWETQYF
once	TRBV19	NA	TRBJ2-1	TGTGCCAGTAGTCGCGACAGAAACAATGAGCAGTTCTTC	CASSRDRNNEQFF
once	TRBV5-1	TRBD1	TRBJ1-1	TGCGCCAGCAGCTTGACCGGCAGGGGGCTTACTGAAGCTTTCTTT	CASSLTGRGLTEAFF
NA	TRBV14	TRBD1	TRBJ1-6	TGTGCCAGCAGCCACTGGGACAGCTATTCACCCCTCCACTTT	CASSHWDSYSPLHF
NA	TRBV11-2	NA	TRBJ1-3	TGTGCCAGCAGCCCCGGGGGGGGCTCTGGAAACACCATATATTTT	CASSPGGGSGNTIYF
NA	TRBV28	NA	TRBJ1-5	TGTGCCAGCAGTTTCCGACCCTGGGCAGGGAACAATCAGCCCCAGCATTTT	CASSFRPWAGNNQPQHF
NA	TRBV19	NA	TRBJ2-2	TGTGCCAGTAGGAGAGCGACCTTTGATACCGGGGAGCTGTTTTTT	CASRRATFDTGELFF
few	TRBV5-6	NA	TRBJ1-3	TGTGCCAGCAGCTTTAGGGGGATCTCTGGAAACACCATATATTTT	CASSFRGISGNTIYF
NA	TRBV2	TRBD1	TRBJ2-7	TGTGCAGGGGCTCGGGACAGGGATGACGAGCAGTACTTC	CAGARDRDDEQYF
few	TRBV7-3	TRBD2	TRBJ2-2	TGTGCCAGCAGCCCGATAGCGGGGGGGCCGGACACCGGGGAGCTGTTTTTT	CASSPIAGGPDTGELFF
NA	TRBV29-1	TRBD1	TRBJ1-5	TGCAGCGCTAAGTTCGGACAGGGGGCCTATAGCAATCAGCCCCAGCATTTT	CSAKFGQGAYSNQPQHF